What follows are 27 T cell receptor beta chains derived from one specimen sequenced in a study of Graves' ophthalmopathy and Graves' hyperthyroidism. From RNA, the CDR3 regions of TCR beta chains were amplified and sequenced. The first-round RT-PCR employed HTBI primers together with the Qiagen OneStep RT-PCR kit. A multiplex PCR was then performed as the second round. TCRdb redid the calling of the multiplex PCR reads with MiXCR, one entry per CDR3 protein. The sample has some 350,000 distinct CDR3 sequences, about a sixth seen once; the top ten hold 2.4%. The specimen was peripheral blood. The source of these receptors is an adult woman with stable Graves' hyperthyroidism.

This clonotype was observed at least ten times. This rearrangement joins TRBV19 to TRBJ2-7; a weak D match, TRBD1 (5 bases). The length of the CDR3 is 13 residues. The V and J ends lost 4 bases and 3 bases respectively, with 10 bases between them. In germline, CDR1 is LNHDA, CDR2 SQIVND (reference sequence). The CDR3 DNA reads as TGTGCCAGTAGTAAAGGGGCCGACTACGAGCAGTACTTC. Translation gives CASSKGADYEQYF.

This clonotype was detected ten times or more. The chain links TRBV7-9 to TRBJ2-2; D tentatively reads TRBD1 or TRBD2 (5 bases each). This CDR3 comprises 15 residues. The V gene lost 5 bases and the J gene lost 3 bases, with 13 bases spanning the gap. The germline V gene has CDR1 SEHNR and CDR2 FQNEAQ (reference sequence). CDR3 protein: CASSASGTDTGELFF. The CDR3 DNA is TGTGCCAGCAGCGCATCCGGGACGGACACCGGGGAGCTGTTTTTT.

This clonotype was recorded many times. The chain carries TRBV6-5 and TRBJ1-2; D is unclear. The CDR3 spans 13 residues. Germline-derived CDR1 and CDR2 are MNHEY and SVGAGI. The germline V and J ends were trimmed by 2 bases and 2 bases, with 6 bases remaining between them. CDR3: CASSYAGNYGYTF. The DNA for the CDR3 is TGTGCCAGCAGTTACGCCGGGAACTATGGCTACACCTTC.

The chain employs TRBV18 and TRBJ1-2, with D possibly matching TRBD1 (5 bases). Germline V gene lookup returns CDR1 KGHSH and CDR2 LQKENI. Trimming took off 0 bases at V and 6 bases at J, with 17 bases between the two ends. CDR3 length equals 16 residues. The CDR3: CASSPPSSETDDGYTF. The DNA for the CDR3 is TGTGCCAGCTCACCACCGTCGTCCGAGACAGATGATGGCTACACCTTC.

This clonotype came up many times. V and J are TRBV20-1 and TRBJ2-4, with 12 bases aligning to TRBD2. Germline CDR1 DFQATT, CDR2 SNEGSKA (reference sequence). CDR3 length: 14 residues. V shed 5 bases and J 8 bases; nucleotides not matched to a gene: 7. The CDR3 sequence: CSAPQTSGSDIQYF. CDR3 DNA sequence: TGCAGTGCTCCCCAGACTAGCGGGAGTGACATTCAGTACTTC.

This clonotype came up many times. For the CDR3, the DNA is TGTGCCAGCAAAGGCCCCAACGGGATGGAAACCGGGGAGCTGTTTTTT. This encodes CASKGPNGMETGELFF. This chain connects TRBV11-2 to TRBJ2-2, with D maybe TRBD2 (5 bases). Germline V CDR1 and CDR2: SGHAT, FQNNGV. This CDR3 region has 16 residues. V was shortened by 7 bases and J by 5 bases, with 20 bases between the two germline ends.

CDR3 loop: CASSYPLAGGPGYF. CDR3 bases: TGTGCCAGCAGTTACCCCCTAGCGGGAGGTCCAGGGTACTTC. The chain combines TRBV6-2 or TRBV6-3 with TRBJ2-7; the match to TRBD2 covers 11 bases. CDR1 is MNHEY and CDR2 is SVGEGT in the germline V gene. J was trimmed by 12 bases and V by 2 bases; bases with no gene match: 9. The CDR3 is 14 amino acids.

The chain recombines TRBV6-5 with TRBJ1-2; 7 nucleotides line up with TRBD1. Germline values: CDR1 MNHEY, CDR2 SVGAGI. V shed 2 bases and J 0 bases; nucleotides not matched to a gene: 6. The CDR3 length is 16 residues. The CDR3: CASSYGFQGANYGYTF. The CDR3 nucleotides are TGTGCCAGCAGTTACGGGTTCCAGGGGGCTAACTATGGCTACACCTTC.

This clonotype was recorded at least ten times. The rearrangement uses TRBV28 and TRBJ2-7; D gene ambiguous. The CDR3 consists of 15 residues. The germline gives CDR1 MDHEN, CDR2 SYDVKM. V lost 3 bases and J 1 base, leaving 13 bases between the germline ends. The CDR3 DNA is TGTGCCAGCAGTTTTGTCGCGGAAGGATCCTACGAGCAGTACTTC. This gives the protein CASSFVAEGSYEQYF.

V and J are TRBV19 and TRBJ1-1; D is uncertain. This CDR3 is 10 amino acids long. Trimming removed 10 bases at V and 7 bases at J, with 10 bases between. CDR1 LNHDA and CDR2 SQIVND come from the germline V gene (reference sequence). CDR3 bases: TGTGCCACTATGGACGGTGAAGCTTTCTTT. Its protein product is CATMDGEAFF.

Ten or more counts support this clonotype. The chain is built from TRBV9 and TRBJ1-2; 8 bases line up with TRBD1. The CDR3 sequence is 12 residues long. The germline V gene has CDR1 SGDLS and CDR2 YYNGEE. The V gene end was trimmed by 4 bases and the J gene end by 8 bases; junction bases not matched to a gene: 4. The CDR3 protein is CASSRTGFGYTF. In DNA, the CDR3 is TGTGCCAGCAGCCGGACAGGGTTCGGCTACACCTTC. The whole variable domain, remainder taken from reference TRBV9 and TRBJ1-2, is DSGVTQTPKHLITATGQRVTLRCSPRSGDLSVYWYQQSLDQGLQFLIQYYNGEERAKGNILERFSAQQFPDLHSELNLSSLELGDSALYFCASSRTGFGYTFGSGTRLTVV.

This clonotype was detected many times. The rearrangement links TRBV5-1 to TRBJ2-7, with 8 bases matching TRBD2. This CDR3 contains 15 residues. V shed 4 bases and J 2 bases; nucleotides not matched to a gene: 8. Germline V gene lookup returns CDR1 SGHRS and CDR2 YFSETQ. The CDR3 region is CASSRSGGRTYEQYF. The CDR3 region has the DNA TGCGCCAGCAGCAGGAGCGGGGGCCGAACCTACGAGCAGTACTTC.

Many counts were recorded for this clonotype. The CDR3 loop reads CSARELKRGAGGYTF. The CDR3 nucleotides read TGCAGTGCTAGAGAACTTAAACGGGGGGCCGGTGGCTACACCTTC. The V gene is TRBV20-1, the J gene TRBJ1-2; a weak D match, TRBD1 (6 bases). The length of the CDR3 is 15 residues. Trimming took 0 bases from V and 7 from J, leaving 18 bases between them. The germline V gene encodes CDR1 DFQATT and CDR2 SNEGSKA (reference sequence).

The sample holds many counts of this clonotype. The V call is TRBV28, the J call TRBJ2-7; TRBD1 aligns across 12 bases. The CDR3 runs 15 residues. The V segment lost 2 bases and the J segment 6 bases; nucleotides outside the gene matches: 5. Germline V lookup: CDR1 MDHEN, CDR2 SYDVKM. CDR3 sequence: CASSLDGTGGSEQYF. CDR3 DNA: TGTGCCAGCAGTTTAGATGGGACAGGGGGCTCCGAGCAGTACTTC.

The V gene is TRBV28, the J gene TRBJ2-7; TRBD1 aligns across 8 bases. The germline V gene encodes CDR1 MDHEN and CDR2 SYDVKM. The ends lost 5 bases at V and 2 bases at J; junction bases unmatched: 14. There are 17 residues in the CDR3. The CDR3 region has the DNA TGTGCCAGCAGTCACGCACAGGGGGTCCCACCTCCCTACGAGCAGTACTTC. Its translation is CASSHAQGVPPPYEQYF.

A word on this clonotype: A much larger clonotype is one base distant, so this may be a read error. The chain couples TRBV29-1 to TRBJ1-1; unclear D gene. The CDR3 covers 13 residues. Germline CDR1 and CDR2: SQVTM and ANQGSEA. This CDR3 is CSAELRLNTEACF. In DNA form, the CDR3 reads TGCAGCGCTGAACTTCGATTGAACACTGAAGCTTGCTTT.

This clonotype was seen only once. This chain joins TRBV7-3 and TRBJ2-2, with a possible D match to TRBD1 (6 bases). The CDR3 loop spans 16 amino acids. The V gene lost 0 bases and the J gene lost 1 base, with 9 bases spanning the gap. Germline V gene data show CDR1 as SGHTA and CDR2 as FQGTGA. The CDR3 nucleotides read TGTGCCAGCAGCTTAACGGGGGCCATGAACACCGGGGAGCTGTTTTTT. It translates to CASSLTGAMNTGELFF.

This clonotype was observed once. V gene TRBV2 combines with J gene TRBJ1-5; D gene ambiguous. Germline V gene sequence: CDR1 SNHLY, CDR2 FYNNEI. The CDR3 is made up of 17 amino acids. Trimming cost V 3 bases and J 2 bases, with 17 bases left between them. The CDR3 sequence: CASSDGFTWDGNQPQHF. In nucleotides, the CDR3 is TGTGCCAGCAGTGATGGGTTTACGTGGGATGGCAATCAGCCCCAGCATTTT.

This clonotype has only a few counts. This sequence may be a read error, since a much larger clone differs from it by one base. This chain links TRBV4-3 with TRBJ1-6; 7 bases map to TRBD1. CDR1 is LGHNA and CDR2 is YSLEER in the germline V gene. The CDR3 is made up of 15 amino acids. The CDR3 region is CTSSQGTATNSPLHF. For the CDR3, the DNA is TGCACCAGCAGCCAAGGGACAGCCACCAATTCACCCCTCCACTTT.

The sample holds many counts of this clonotype. V and J are TRBV6-5 and TRBJ1-1; 9 nucleotides line up with TRBD1. The CDR3 is 15 residues long. The ends lost 4 bases at V and 5 bases at J; junction bases unmatched: 8. CDR1 and CDR2 (germline): MNHEY, SVGAGI. The DNA for the CDR3 is TGTGCCAGCAGTTGGCATAGGGACAGGGAGACTGAAGCTTTCTTT. It encodes CASSWHRDRETEAFF.

This clonotype was counted once. The CDR3 end shows no conserved phenylalanine or tryptophan, and so a read error is likely. The rearrangement uses TRBV15 and TRBJ2-2, with D unclear. Germline loops: CDR1 LNHNV, CDR2 YYDKDF (reference sequence). The CDR3 has 16 residues. The ends were cut back, 0 bases at V and 6 bases at J, with 14 bases in the middle. For the CDR3, the DNA is TGTGCCACCAGCAGAGATCTCCTCAACTTGGCCGGGGAGCTGTTTGTT. This codes for CATSRDLLNLAGELFV.

This clonotype was counted at least ten times. The rearrangement uses TRBV5-1 and TRBJ2-7; TRBD1 might be the D (5 bases). CDR3 size: 13 residues. The germline gives CDR1 SGHRS, CDR2 YFSETQ. The V and J ends lost 0 bases and 2 bases respectively, with 6 bases between them. The CDR3: CASSLDRTYEQYF. For the CDR3, the DNA is TGCGCCAGCAGCTTGGACAGGACCTACGAGCAGTACTTC.

The gene calls are TRBV30 and TRBJ2-7; TRBD1 agrees at 10 bases. Germline lookup yields CDR1 GTSNPN and CDR2 SVGIG (reference sequence). This CDR3 comprises 13 residues. V lost 3 bases to trimming and J lost 5 bases; unmatched junction nucleotides: 4. The CDR3 spells CAWSGTGVDEQYF. The CDR3 DNA reads TGTGCCTGGAGCGGGACAGGGGTGGACGAGCAGTACTTC.

This clonotype was found many times. Here the CDR3 DNA reads TGCGCCAGCAGCGATTTACTAGCGGGAGCCGAGACCCAGTACTTC. It encodes CASSDLLAGAETQYF. The chain employs TRBV4-1 and TRBJ2-5; TRBD2 matches at 11 bases. V lost 5 bases, J lost 5 bases, and 7 bases stayed unmatched. The germline gives CDR1 MGHRA, CDR2 YSYEKL. The CDR3 totals 15 residues.

This clonotype was seen repeatedly, ten times or more. This chain links TRBV7-8 with TRBJ2-2; 9 positions agree with TRBD1. Trimming took 8 bases from V and 3 from J; bases not matched to a gene: 4. CDR1 is SGHVS and CDR2 is FQNEAQ in the germline V gene. The CDR3 sequence is 14 residues long. The CDR3 nucleotides are TGTGCCAGCTTACAGGGGGCGCACACCGGGGAGCTGTTTTTT. Its translation is CASLQGAHTGELFF.

In this sample, this clonotype turned up many times. V gene TRBV5-1 combines with J gene TRBJ1-5; 11 nucleotides align to TRBD1. J gave up 4 bases and V 0 bases, and 6 bases lay outside the gene matches. CDR1 and CDR2 from the germline V gene are SGHRS and YFSETQ. This CDR3 comprises 17 residues. The CDR3 region is CASSLEPGQGENQPQHF. The CDR3 DNA reads TGCGCCAGCAGCTTGGAGCCGGGACAGGGGGAGAATCAGCCCCAGCATTTT.

The J gene is TRBJ2-7, the V gene TRBV10-3, with 8 bases identical to TRBD1. CDR1 and CDR2 from the germline V gene are ENHRY and SYGVKD. This CDR3 contains 13 residues. J was trimmed by 2 bases and V by 4 bases; bases with no gene match: 1. The CDR3 sequence: CAISVQGAYEQYF. The DNA for the CDR3 is TGTGCCATCAGTGTACAGGGGGCCTACGAGCAGTACTTC.